The rows below give T cell receptor beta chains drawn from one sample of a study of T-cell memory formation after mild COVID-19. TCRdb itself ran the 5' RACE reads through MiXCR, one entry per CDR3 protein. The sample has roughly 52,000 distinct CDR3 sequences; over 7.5% are singletons. The source material was PBMCs or a T cell subset sorted from them (not recorded which). These receptors were obtained from a man aged 18 to 30 who had mild COVID-19 (a few samples of this study predate the infection). Cell type and time point are not known. Both conserved end residues are part of each CDR3. Fields, in order: clone size, V gene, D gene, J gene, CDR3 length, CDR3 DNA, CDR3 protein. A D gene is named only where the DNA matches it firmly. For some rows the clone size is stated as once, few or many, or as a class when expanded; others skip it.

size: .; V: TRBV7-2; D: .; J: TRBJ2-1; length: 16; DNA: TGTGCCAGCAGCTTCGGGTCCACCAACTCCTACAATGAGCAGTTCTTC; CDR3: CASSFGSTNSYNEQFF
size: .; V: TRBV20-1; D: .; J: TRBJ1-2; length: 13; DNA: TGCAGTGCTAGGGAGTGGCCGGGGCTTGGCTACACCTTC; CDR3: CSAREWPGLGYTF
size: many; V: TRBV4-2; D: .; J: TRBJ2-2; length: 13; DNA: TGTGCCAGCAGCCAAGCCACCACCGGGGAGCTGTTTTTT; CDR3: CASSQATTGELFF
size: .; V: TRBV7-2; D: TRBD1; J: TRBJ2-2; length: 15; DNA: TGTGCCAGCAGGATTGACAGGGGAGCCACCGGGGAGCTGTTTTTT; CDR3: CASRIDRGATGELFF
size: .; V: TRBV2; D: .; J: TRBJ2-1; length: 12; DNA: TGTGCCAGCAGTGAGACTGGGGGTGAGCAGTTCTTC; CDR3: CASSETGGEQFF
size: .; V: TRBV14; D: .; J: TRBJ2-7; length: 9; DNA: TGTGCCAGCCCTTACGAGCAGTACTTC; CDR3: CASPYEQYF
size: few; V: TRBV2; D: .; J: TRBJ2-2; length: 14; DNA: TGTGCCGGACGGGCAGGTCTGGGCACCGGGGAGCTGTTTTTT; CDR3: CAGRAGLGTGELFF
size: few; V: TRBV9; D: .; J: TRBJ2-7; length: 16; DNA: TGTGCCAGCAGCGTAGTAATAACAGCACCCCCCTACGAGCAGTACTTC; CDR3: CASSVVITAPPYEQYF
size: many; V: TRBV10-3; D: TRBD2; J: TRBJ2-7; length: 12; DNA: TGTGCCGCGGGACTAGCGGTCTACGAGCAGTACTTC; CDR3: CAAGLAVYEQYF
size: few; V: TRBV28; D: .; J: TRBJ2-6; length: 17; DNA: TGTGCCAGCAGTTTAACCCGCACTAGTACCGGGGCCAACGTCCTGACTTTC; CDR3: CASSLTRTSTGANVLTF
size: .; V: TRBV10-3; D: TRBD2; J: TRBJ2-1; length: 16; DNA: TGTGCCATCAGTGTGCTTGGCGGGGGGGCCTCGAATGAGCAGTTCTTC; CDR3: CAISVLGGGASNEQFF
size: .; V: TRBV28; D: .; J: TRBJ1-2; length: 15; DNA: TGTGCCAGCAGTTCCCAGGGCAGCCTCGGGTATGGCTACACCTTC; CDR3: CASSSQGSLGYGYTF
size: .; V: TRBV7-2; D: TRBD1; J: TRBJ2-3; length: 13; DNA: TGTGCCAGCAGGGGGACAGTCACAGATACGCAGTATTTT; CDR3: CASRGTVTDTQYF
size: .; V: TRBV20-1; D: .; J: TRBJ2-2; length: 13; DNA: TGCAGTGCTAGAGGTACAATCACCGGGGAGCTGTTTTTT; CDR3: CSARGTITGELFF
size: .; V: TRBV10-3; D: TRBD2; J: TRBJ2-1; length: 14; DNA: TGTGCCATCAGCGTAGCGGGGGGGCCCGATGAGCAGTTCTTC; CDR3: CAISVAGGPDEQFF
size: .; V: TRBV9; D: .; J: TRBJ1-3; length: 16; DNA: TGTGCCAGCAGCGTAGACAGCCCGAGCTCTGGAAACACCATATATTTT; CDR3: CASSVDSPSSGNTIYF
size: many; V: TRBV7-2; D: TRBD2; J: TRBJ2-3; length: 15; DNA: TGTGCCAGCAGGGCTTCGGGACTAGCGGGGGATACGCAGTATTTT; CDR3: CASRASGLAGDTQYF
size: many; V: TRBV10-1; D: .; J: TRBJ2-3; length: 15; DNA: TGCGCCAGCAGCTCGGGGACAACGGGGGTTCAGACGCAGTATTTT; CDR3: CASSSGTTGVQTQYF
size: few; V: TRBV27; D: TRBD1; J: TRBJ1-2; length: 14; DNA: TGTGCCAGCAGTAGAGGGACAGCCCCATATGGCTACACCTTC; CDR3: CASSRGTAPYGYTF
size: few; V: TRBV15; D: TRBD2; J: TRBJ2-3; length: 17; DNA: TGTGCCACCAGCAGAGGTATCGGGGGGGCCCACACAGATACGCAGTATTTT; CDR3: CATSRGIGGAHTDTQYF
size: many; V: TRBV5-1; D: .; J: TRBJ2-2; length: 14; DNA: TGCGCCAGCGAGACAAGTCTAAACACCGGGGAGCTGTTTTTT; CDR3: CASETSLNTGELFF
size: .; V: TRBV20-1; D: TRBD2; J: TRBJ2-3; length: 13; DNA: TGCAGTGCCGCGAGCGGGATGACAGATACGCAGTATTTT; CDR3: CSAASGMTDTQYF
size: .; V: TRBV6-2/TRBV6-3; D: .; J: TRBJ1-1; length: 12; DNA: TGTGCCAGCAGTTTCAGGGTTACTGAAGCTTTCTTT; CDR3: CASSFRVTEAFF
size: .; V: TRBV3-1; D: TRBD2; J: TRBJ2-1; length: 14; DNA: TGTGCCAGCAGGCCTGTCGGGGGGGGCAATGAGCAGTTCTTC; CDR3: CASRPVGGGNEQFF
size: few; V: TRBV9; D: TRBD2; J: TRBJ2-1; length: 15; DNA: TGTGCCAGCAGCGCCCGACTAGCGAACTACAATGAGCAGTTCTTC; CDR3: CASSARLANYNEQFF
size: .; V: TRBV6-2/TRBV6-3; D: .; J: TRBJ2-5; length: 16; DNA: TGTGCCAGCAGTTCCCCGGACAGATCTCCGCAAGAGACCCAGTACTTC; CDR3: CASSSPDRSPQETQYF
size: .; V: TRBV10-3; D: TRBD2; J: TRBJ2-2; length: 15; DNA: TGTGCCATCAGCGGGACTAGCGGGGGGGCCGGGGAGCTGTTTTTT; CDR3: CAISGTSGGAGELFF
size: few; V: TRBV7-2; D: .; J: TRBJ1-2; length: 14; DNA: TGTGCCAGCAGCTTGGACGGAGCTAACTATGGCTACACCTTC; CDR3: CASSLDGANYGYTF
size: .; V: TRBV6-6; D: .; J: TRBJ1-2; length: 15; DNA: TGTGCCAGCAGCACCTATGATCAGGTTAACTATGGCTACACCTTC; CDR3: CASSTYDQVNYGYTF
size: many; V: TRBV7-2; D: .; J: TRBJ2-7; length: 14; DNA: TGTGCCAGCAGCTCCCTGGGGCCCACCTCCGAGCAGTACTTC; CDR3: CASSSLGPTSEQYF
size: many; V: TRBV7-2; D: .; J: TRBJ1-2; length: 13; DNA: TGTGCCAGCAGCTTTCCTCGGCCCACGGGCTACACCTTC; CDR3: CASSFPRPTGYTF
size: few; V: TRBV6-5; D: .; J: TRBJ1-3; length: 15; DNA: TGTGCCAGCAGAACCCGACAGGACCCAGGAAACACCATATATTTT; CDR3: CASRTRQDPGNTIYF
size: few; V: TRBV6-6; D: TRBD1; J: TRBJ1-1; length: 14; DNA: TGTGCCAGCAGATCAGGACAGGGGCGAGTAGAAGCTTTCTTT; CDR3: CASRSGQGRVEAFF
size: many; V: TRBV9; D: TRBD1; J: TRBJ2-5; length: 13; DNA: TGTGCCAGCAGGCATACAGGGGAGGAGACCCAGTACTTC; CDR3: CASRHTGEETQYF
size: .; V: TRBV29-1; D: TRBD1; J: TRBJ1-1; length: 10; DNA: TGCAGCGTCGGACAGGACGAAGCTTTCTTT; CDR3: CSVGQDEAFF
size: many; V: TRBV7-9; D: .; J: TRBJ2-4; length: 12; DNA: TGTGCCAGCAGCCTGTCGGGAGACATTCAGTACTTC; CDR3: CASSLSGDIQYF
size: many; V: TRBV7-7; D: TRBD1; J: TRBJ2-4; length: 13; DNA: TGTGCTAGCAGCTTCGGGACAGGGGACATTCAGTACTTC; CDR3: CASSFGTGDIQYF
size: .; V: TRBV7-9; D: TRBD1; J: TRBJ1-1; length: 18; DNA: TGTGCCAGCAGCTCGACGAGAATATGGACAGGGGCGAACACTGAAGCTTTCTTT; CDR3: CASSSTRIWTGANTEAFF
size: .; V: TRBV3-1; D: TRBD1; J: TRBJ1-1; length: 14; DNA: TGTGCCAGCAGCCAACCACAGGGGTACACTGAAGCTTTCTTT; CDR3: CASSQPQGYTEAFF
size: .; V: TRBV30; D: .; J: TRBJ2-3; length: 11; DNA: TGTGCCTGGGAATGGGGCGATACGCAGTATTTT; CDR3: CAWEWGDTQYF
size: few; V: TRBV19; D: .; J: TRBJ2-7; length: 13; DNA: TGTGCCAGTAGTGACAGGACCCCCTACGAGCAGTACTTC; CDR3: CASSDRTPYEQYF
size: few; V: TRBV7-3; D: TRBD2; J: TRBJ2-5; length: 15; DNA: TGTGCCAGCAGCTATAGCGGGGGTGGTCAAGAGACCCAGTACTTC; CDR3: CASSYSGGGQETQYF
size: few; V: TRBV6-2/TRBV6-3; D: TRBD1; J: TRBJ2-7; length: 15; DNA: TGTGCCAGCAGCTCAGGGGGCCGGAGCTCCTACGAGCAGTACTTC; CDR3: CASSSGGRSSYEQYF
size: few; V: TRBV5-1; D: .; J: TRBJ2-3; length: 13; DNA: TGCGCCAGCAGCTTGGGGGGAGAGGATACGCAGTATTTT; CDR3: CASSLGGEDTQYF
size: few; V: TRBV9; D: .; J: TRBJ2-1; length: 13; DNA: TGTGCCAGCAGCGTACCCGGAGTTAGTGAGCAGTTCTTC; CDR3: CASSVPGVSEQFF
size: few; V: TRBV5-1; D: TRBD2; J: TRBJ2-1; length: 17; DNA: TGCGCCAGCAGCCCAGGGACTAGCGGGGGGGCTAGGGGTGAGCAGTTCTTC; CDR3: CASSPGTSGGARGEQFF
size: many; V: TRBV7-2; D: TRBD1; J: TRBJ1-5; length: 17; DNA: TGTGCCAGCAGCCCACAAGGGACAGGGGCCGGCAATCAGCCCCAGCATTTT; CDR3: CASSPQGTGAGNQPQHF
size: few; V: TRBV28; D: .; J: TRBJ2-1; length: 16; DNA: TGTGCCAGCAGTTCCCCTGAGGGCGGAGGGGTGTATGAGCAGTTCTTC; CDR3: CASSSPEGGGVYEQFF
size: .; V: TRBV6-5; D: .; J: TRBJ1-2; length: 14; DNA: TGTGCCAGCAGTCACGGGACACTCCACTATGGCTACACCTTC; CDR3: CASSHGTLHYGYTF
size: .; V: TRBV6-5; D: .; J: TRBJ2-1; length: 14; DNA: TGTGCCAGCCCCCGGGACTCGCTTGACAATGAGCAGTTCTTC; CDR3: CASPRDSLDNEQFF
size: .; V: TRBV7-6; D: .; J: TRBJ2-5; length: 20; DNA: TGTGCCAGCAGCTTCAACAGGGGAGGACTAGAACTATACCTCCAAGAGACCCAGTACTTC; CDR3: CASSFNRGGLELYLQETQYF
size: .; V: TRBV29-1; D: .; J: TRBJ2-4; length: 14; DNA: TGCAGCGTTGAACAGGGTATGGCCAAAAACATTCAGTACTTC; CDR3: CSVEQGMAKNIQYF
size: .; V: TRBV5-1; D: .; J: TRBJ1-1; length: 13; DNA: TGCGCCAGCAGCTTGGGGGGCTTCACTGACGCTTTCTTT; CDR3: CASSLGGFTDAFF
size: .; V: TRBV7-2; D: .; J: TRBJ2-1; length: 15; DNA: TGTGCCAGCAGCTTAGATCTTAGTACCTACAATGAGCAGTTCTTC; CDR3: CASSLDLSTYNEQFF